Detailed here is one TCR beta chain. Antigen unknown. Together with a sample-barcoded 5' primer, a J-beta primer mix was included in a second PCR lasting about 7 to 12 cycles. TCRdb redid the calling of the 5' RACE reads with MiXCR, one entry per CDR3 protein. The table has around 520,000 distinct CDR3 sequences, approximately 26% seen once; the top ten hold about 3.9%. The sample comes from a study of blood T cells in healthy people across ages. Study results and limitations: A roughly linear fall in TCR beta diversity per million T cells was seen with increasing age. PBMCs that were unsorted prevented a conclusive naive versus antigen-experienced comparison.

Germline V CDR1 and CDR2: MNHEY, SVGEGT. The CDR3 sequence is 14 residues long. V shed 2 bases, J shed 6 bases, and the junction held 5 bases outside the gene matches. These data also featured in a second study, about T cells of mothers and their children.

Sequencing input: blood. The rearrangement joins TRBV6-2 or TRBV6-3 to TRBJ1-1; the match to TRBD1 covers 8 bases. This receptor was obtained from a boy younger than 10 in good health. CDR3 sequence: CASSYRPQGAEAFF. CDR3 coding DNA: TGTGCCAGCAGTTACCGTCCACAGGGGGCTGAAGCTTTCTTT.